These 18 T cell receptor beta chains originate from one sample sequenced in a study of PD-L1 blockade in urothelial cancer. The time point is: peripheral blood 6 weeks after treatment start. Sequencing used immunoSEQ multiplex PCR; TCRdb keeps in-frame clones, though not all of them. The data contain about 50,000 clones, roughly 80% of them seen just once; the ten biggest clones take up 8.8%. This sample comprised PBMCs, obtained around atezolizumab (anti-PD-L1) treatment. These receptors all come from a man aged 65 to 85 with urothelial cancer.

The rearrangement uses TRBV4-1 and TRBJ1-1; D perhaps matches TRBD1 (5 bases). From germline, CDR1 is MGHRA and CDR2 YSYEKL. V lost 5 bases, J lost 1 base, and 11 bases lay in between. This CDR3 region has 14 residues. The CDR3 DNA is TGCGCCAGCAGCTCCAGGGTTTCGAACACTGAAGCTTTCTTT. Its translation is CASSSRVSNTEAFF.

V usage is TRBV30 and J usage is TRBJ1-4, with D possibly TRBD1 on 5 matching bases. This CDR3 has 14 amino acids. Deletions cut 4 bases from V and 7 bases from J, with 16 bases between. Germline V gene data show CDR1 as GTSNPN and CDR2 as SVGIG (reference sequence). The CDR3 protein is CAWTRGGRGEKLFF. The CDR3 DNA reads TGTGCCTGGACCCGAGGAGGGAGGGGTGAAAAACTGTTTTTT.

This chain joins TRBV11-2 and TRBJ1-4; 9 positions match TRBD1. The germline V gene has CDR1 SGHAT and CDR2 FQNNGV. This CDR3 contains 15 residues. Trimming at V came to 5 bases and at J to 8 bases, leaving 9 bases not matched to a gene. In DNA form, the CDR3 reads TGTGCCAGCAGCATTTACAGGGGGCTGGGAGAAAAACTGTTTTTT. It encodes CASSIYRGLGEKLFF.

This chain uses TRBV19 with TRBJ1-1; D is unclear. The CDR3 spans 16 residues. Germline V lookup: CDR1 LNHDA, CDR2 SQIVND (reference sequence). V shed 3 bases and J shed 3 bases, with 17 bases lying between them. CDR3 DNA: TGTGCCAGTAGTATTTTTTTGCGGGGATTCTACACTGAAGCTTTCTTT. Residues: CASSIFLRGFYTEAFF.

This sequence joins TRBV21-1 and TRBJ2-5; the table names TRBD2, a call not compared with the DNA. TRBV21-1 is tagged as a pseudogene. The CDR3 length is 11 residues. The CDR3 DNA reads as TGTGCCATCGGGGGTCAGGGGACCCAGTACTTC. Its protein product is CAIGGQGTQYF.

This clone was seen just once. The chain employs TRBV7-8 and TRBJ2-7; 7 bases align to TRBD1. This CDR3 is built from 15 residues. V gave up 5 bases and J gave up 0 bases; unmatched junction bases: 7. Germline-derived CDR1 and CDR2 are SGHVS and FQNEAQ. CDR3 sequence (DNA): TGTGCCAGCAGCCTCATGAGGGACAGCTCCTACGAGCAGTACTTC. This codes for CASSLMRDSSYEQYF.

This sequence joins TRBV27 and TRBJ1-1; possibly TRBD1 for D (5 bases). V was trimmed by 5 bases and J by 0 bases, leaving 13 bases between them. Germline CDR1 is MNHEY and CDR2 is SMNVEV (reference sequence). The CDR3 runs 15 residues. The CDR3 protein is CASSRAGTLNTEAFF. Here the CDR3 DNA reads TGTGCCAGCAGTCGTGCGGGGACGTTGAACACTGAAGCTTTCTTT.

The DNA for the CDR3 is TGTGCCAGCGGAGGACTAGCGGATAACACCGGGGAGCTGTTTTTT. It encodes CASGGLADNTGELFF. The rearrangement joins TRBV10-3 to TRBJ2-2, with TRBD2 matching 10 bases. Germline CDR1 and CDR2: ENHRY and SYGVKD. Unmatched junction bases numbered 7, after V lost 10 bases and J lost 2 bases. The CDR3 has 15 amino acids.

J is TRBJ2-7 and V is TRBV11-2, with TRBD1 as a possible D gene (5 bases). The germline CDR1 and CDR2 sequences are SGHAT and FQNNGV. V lost 1 base to trimming and J lost 3 bases, with 10 bases between them. CDR3 length: 14 amino acids. The CDR3 reads CASSLVPDSYEQYF. CDR3 DNA sequence: TGTGCCAGCAGCTTAGTGCCCGACAGCTACGAGCAGTACTTC.

This clone was counted a few times. This chain connects TRBV14 to TRBJ1-4; D is uncertain. Germline V CDR1 and CDR2: SGHDN, FVKESK. The CDR3 contains 13 residues. The V and J ends lost 3 bases and 4 bases respectively, with 6 bases between them. CDR3 residues: CASSQSINEKLFF. The CDR3 DNA follows: TGTGCCAGCAGCCAGAGTATTAATGAAAAACTGTTTTTT. The whole variable domain, remainder taken from reference TRBV14 and TRBJ1-4, is EAGVTQFPSHSVIEKGQTVTLRCDPISGHDNLYWYRRVMGKEIKFLLHFVKESKQDESGMPNNRFLAERTGGTYSTLKVQPAELEDSGVYFCASSQSINEKLFFGSGTQLSVL.

The sample holds one count of this clone. V usage is TRBV19 and J usage is TRBJ2-5; D is possibly TRBD1 (6 bases). Germline CDR1 LNHDA, CDR2 SQIVND (reference sequence). The CDR3 is 13 amino acids. Deletions cut 6 bases from V and 4 bases from J, with 12 bases between. CDR3 nucleotides: TGTGCCAGTAGCCCCACAGGGAGAGAGACCCAGTACTTC. It translates to CASSPTGRETQYF.

This chain joins TRBV6-1 and TRBJ1-1; D is undetermined. CDR1 and CDR2 from the germline V gene are MNHNS and SASEGT. CDR3 size: 14 residues. Trimming shortened V by 3 bases and J by 7 bases, and 15 bases separated the two germline ends. The CDR3 coding sequence is TGTGCCAGCAGTGATCGGGCCCCGGAGGGTGAAGCTTTCTTT. It codes for CASSDRAPEGEAFF.

This chain connects TRBV18 to TRBJ1-2; 9 positions agree with TRBD1. Trimming cost V 3 bases and J 8 bases; bases outside gene matches: 19. The CDR3 loop spans 18 amino acids. Per the germline V gene, CDR1 is KGHSH and CDR2 is LQKENI. The CDR3 region has the DNA TGTGCCAGCTCACCCAGTGCACCGGGACAGGGCGTTTACAACGGCTACACCTTC. This codes for CASSPSAPGQGVYNGYTF. Using reference TRBV18 and TRBJ1-2 for the parts outside the CDR3, the full variable domain is NAGVMQNPRHLVRRRGQEARLRCSPMKGHSHVYWYRQLPEEGLKFMVYLQKENIIDESGMPKERFSAEFPKEGPSILRIQQVVRGDSAAYFCASSPSAPGQGVYNGYTFGSGTRLTVV.

This clone showed up just once. V is TRBV29-1 and J is TRBJ2-7; perhaps TRBD1 as D (5 bases). Germline CDR1 reads SQVTM; CDR2 reads ANQGSEA. Deletions cut 2 bases from V and 1 base from J, with 9 bases between. CDR3 length: 13 residues. The CDR3 bases are TGCAGCGTTGAACTAGGACAATCCTACGAGCAGTACTTC. Its translation: CSVELGQSYEQYF.

The genes are TRBV30 and TRBJ2-2; no firm D call. The CDR3 consists of 14 residues. CDR1 and CDR2 (germline): GTSNPN, SVGIG (reference sequence). Trimming shortened V by 0 bases and J by 3 bases, and 8 bases separated the two germline ends. The CDR3 DNA follows: TGTGCCTGGAGTGTACGCTATGACACCGGGGAGCTGTTTTTT. It codes for CAWSVRYDTGELFF. The full variable domain, rest sourced from reference TRBV30 and TRBJ2-2, is SQTIHQWPATLVQPVGSPLSLECTVEGTSNPNLYWYRQAAGRGLQLLFYSVGIGQISSEVPQNLSASRPQDRQFILSSKKLLLSDSGFYLCAWSVRYDTGELFFGEGSRLTVL.

This clone was counted between two and nine times. The chain carries TRBV6-6 and TRBJ1-1; TRBD1 is a possible D gene (5 bases). The CDR3 contains 14 residues. With 5 bases removed from V and 0 bases from J, the gap between germline ends came to 10 bases. Germline V lookup: CDR1 MNHNY, CDR2 SVGAGI (reference sequence). The CDR3 reads CASSQTDMNTEAFF. CDR3 bases: TGTGCCAGCAGTCAGACAGACATGAACACTGAAGCTTTCTTT.

The chain is built from TRBV6-5 and TRBJ2-7, with D hard to call. Germline V CDR1 and CDR2: MNHEY, SVGAGI. The CDR3 has 11 residues. Trimming left V 2 bases short and J 6 bases short, with 5 bases between. The CDR3 sequence: CASSYLGEQYF. The CDR3 coding sequence is TGTGCCAGCAGTTACCTAGGCGAGCAGTACTTC.

With regard to this clone: A read error may account for a junction end that differs from germline. This chain links TRBV28 with TRBJ1-1; 9 bases are shared with TRBD1. The CDR3 has 12 residues. Germline loops: CDR1 MDHEN, CDR2 SYDVKM. The CDR3 sequence is CASSPGQGTGTF. The CDR3 bases are TGTGCCAGCAGTCCAGGACAGGGGACGGGGACTTTT.